The next 2 T cell receptor beta chains were all read from a single sample in a study of blood T cell repertoires in COVID-19. Assay: immunoSEQ multiplex PCR; the TCRdb copy retains only in-frame clones and omits some. The sample records approximately 230,000 clones, more than 70% being singletons. The sample comprised peripheral blood. The receptors were sampled from a man older than 75 with acute or convalescent COVID-19.

This clone occurred a few times. V gene TRBV27 combines with J gene TRBJ2-2; 9 bases map to TRBD2. CDR3 length equals 15 residues. Germline V gene sequence: CDR1 MNHEY, CDR2 SMNVEV (reference sequence). J gave up 6 bases and V 0 bases, and 2 bases lay outside the gene matches. DNA for the CDR3: TGTGCCAGCAGTTTATCGGCGGGAGGGTCCGGGGAGCTGTTTTTT. Its translation: CASSLSAGGSGELFF.

This clone has a handful of counts. The V and J genes are TRBV19 and TRBJ2-3; TRBD1 might be the D (6 bases). The CDR3 has 14 amino acids. Germline loops: CDR1 LNHDA, CDR2 SQIVND (reference sequence). Trimming removed 9 bases from V and 0 bases from J, with 13 bases in between. For the CDR3, the DNA is TGTGCCAGCCGACAGGCAGCTAGCACAGATACGCAGTATTTT. Residues: CASRQAASTDTQYF. Full variable domain (outside the CDR3, taken from reference TRBV19 and TRBJ2-3): DGGITQSPKYLFRKEGQNVTLSCEQNLNHDAMYWYRQDPGQGLRLIYYSQIVNDFQKGDIAEGYSVSREKKESFPLTVTSAQKNPTAFYLCASRQAASTDTQYFGPGTRLTVL.